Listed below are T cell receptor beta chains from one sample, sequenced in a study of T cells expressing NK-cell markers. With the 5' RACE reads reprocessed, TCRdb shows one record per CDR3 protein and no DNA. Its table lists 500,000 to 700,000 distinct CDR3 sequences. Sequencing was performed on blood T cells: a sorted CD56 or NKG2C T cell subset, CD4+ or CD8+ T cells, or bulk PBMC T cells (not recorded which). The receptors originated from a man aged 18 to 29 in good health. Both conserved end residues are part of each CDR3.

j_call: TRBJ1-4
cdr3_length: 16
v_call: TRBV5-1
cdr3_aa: CASSLGPGQVDEKLFF

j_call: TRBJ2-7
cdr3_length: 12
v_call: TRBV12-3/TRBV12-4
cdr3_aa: CASSSGVNEQYF

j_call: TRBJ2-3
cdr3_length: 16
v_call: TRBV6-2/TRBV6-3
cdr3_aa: CASTPGETRRADTQYF

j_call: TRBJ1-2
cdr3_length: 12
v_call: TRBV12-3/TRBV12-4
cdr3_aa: CASSPSVLGYTF

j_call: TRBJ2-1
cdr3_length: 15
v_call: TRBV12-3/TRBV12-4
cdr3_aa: CASTIGLDGRNEQFF

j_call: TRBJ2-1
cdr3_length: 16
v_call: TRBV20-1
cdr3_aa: CSAPRTSGRAYSEQFF

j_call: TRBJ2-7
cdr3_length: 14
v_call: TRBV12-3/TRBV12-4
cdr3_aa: CASSQGQMVWEQYF

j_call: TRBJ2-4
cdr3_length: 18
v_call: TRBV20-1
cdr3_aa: CSARDLMVGRLAKNIQYF

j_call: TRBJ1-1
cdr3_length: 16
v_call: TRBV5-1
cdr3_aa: CASSLVWGQTNTEAFF

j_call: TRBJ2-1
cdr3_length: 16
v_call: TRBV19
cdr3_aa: CASSMGLAGAWNEQFF

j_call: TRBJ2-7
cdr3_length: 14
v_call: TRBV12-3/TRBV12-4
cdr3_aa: CASRPGTDFSEQYF

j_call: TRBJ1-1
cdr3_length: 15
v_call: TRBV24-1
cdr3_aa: CATSDSRRGTPEAFF

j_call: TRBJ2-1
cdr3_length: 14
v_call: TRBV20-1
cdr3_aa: CSARESGRGNEQFF

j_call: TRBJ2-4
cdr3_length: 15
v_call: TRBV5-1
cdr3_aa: CASSPGLIAKNIQYF

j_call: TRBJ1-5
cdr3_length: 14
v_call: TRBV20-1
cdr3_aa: CSARPTGGFQPQHF

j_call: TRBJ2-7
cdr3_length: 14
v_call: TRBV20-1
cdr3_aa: CSASPNGQFYEQYF

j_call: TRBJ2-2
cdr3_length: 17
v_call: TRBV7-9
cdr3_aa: CASSPRDGHRTTGELFF

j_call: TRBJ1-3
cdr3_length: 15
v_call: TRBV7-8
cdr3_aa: CASSLLLISGNTIYF

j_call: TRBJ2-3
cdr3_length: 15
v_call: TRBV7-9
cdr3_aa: CASSDYRESTDTQYF

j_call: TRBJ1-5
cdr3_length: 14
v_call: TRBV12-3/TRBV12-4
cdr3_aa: CASSLNLSNQPQHF

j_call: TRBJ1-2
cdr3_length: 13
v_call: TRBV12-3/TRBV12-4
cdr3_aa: CASSLVANYGYTF

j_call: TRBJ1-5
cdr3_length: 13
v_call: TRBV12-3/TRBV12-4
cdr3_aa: CASGDRAGQPQHF

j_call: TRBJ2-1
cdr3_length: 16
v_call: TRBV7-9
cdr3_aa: CASSSGRGQGTIEQFF

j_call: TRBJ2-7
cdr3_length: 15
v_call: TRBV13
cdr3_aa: CASSSGLAGRYEQYF

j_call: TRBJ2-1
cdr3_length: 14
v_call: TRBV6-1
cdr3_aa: CASKGQGSYNEQFF

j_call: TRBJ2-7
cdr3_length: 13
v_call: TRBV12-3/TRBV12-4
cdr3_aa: CASSSGGPYEQYF

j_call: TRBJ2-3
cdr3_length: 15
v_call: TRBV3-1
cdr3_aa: CASSQVVAFPDTQYF

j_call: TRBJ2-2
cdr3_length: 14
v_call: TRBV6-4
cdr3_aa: CASSRDPPTGELFF

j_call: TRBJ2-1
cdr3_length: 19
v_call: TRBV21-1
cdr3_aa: CASSRAHQRGGISYNEQFF

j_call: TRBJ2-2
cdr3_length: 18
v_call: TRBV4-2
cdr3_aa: CASSQRQGSPGATGELFF

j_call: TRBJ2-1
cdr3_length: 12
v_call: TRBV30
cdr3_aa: CAWSFSVNEQFF

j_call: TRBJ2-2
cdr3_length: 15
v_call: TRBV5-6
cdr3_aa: CAGAQGAENTGELFF

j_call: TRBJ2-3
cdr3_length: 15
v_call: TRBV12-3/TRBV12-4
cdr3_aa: CASTRTGISTDTQYF

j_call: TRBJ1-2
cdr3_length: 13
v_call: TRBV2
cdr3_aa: CASSAREGYGYTF

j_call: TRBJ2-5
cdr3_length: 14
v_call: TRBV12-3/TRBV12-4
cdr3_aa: CASSIDRAGETQYF

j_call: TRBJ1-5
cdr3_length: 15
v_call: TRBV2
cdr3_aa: CASSVTRGDNQPQHF

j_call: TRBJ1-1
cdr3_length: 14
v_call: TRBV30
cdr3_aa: CAWTPGTLNTEAFF

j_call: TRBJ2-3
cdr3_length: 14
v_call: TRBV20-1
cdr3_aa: CSAVQGVGTDTQYF

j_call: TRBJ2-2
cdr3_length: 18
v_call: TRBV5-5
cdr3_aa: CASSLRTGGLGHTGELFF

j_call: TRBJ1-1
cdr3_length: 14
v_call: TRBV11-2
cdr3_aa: CASRRDGQNTEAFF

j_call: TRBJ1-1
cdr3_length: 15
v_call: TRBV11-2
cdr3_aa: CASIPPWGENTEAFF

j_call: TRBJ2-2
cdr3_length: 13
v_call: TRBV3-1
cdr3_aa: CASSQVAAGELFF

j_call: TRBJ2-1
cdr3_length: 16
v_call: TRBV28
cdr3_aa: CASSLRSAGVYNEQFF

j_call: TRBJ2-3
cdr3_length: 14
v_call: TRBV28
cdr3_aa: CASIPGRGTDTQYF

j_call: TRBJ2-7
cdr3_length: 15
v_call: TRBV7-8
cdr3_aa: CASSPLTRGTYEQYF

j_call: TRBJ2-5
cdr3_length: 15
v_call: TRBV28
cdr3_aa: CASSLSGGAGETQYF

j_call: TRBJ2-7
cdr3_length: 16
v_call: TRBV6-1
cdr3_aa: CASRRGQGIIFHEQYF

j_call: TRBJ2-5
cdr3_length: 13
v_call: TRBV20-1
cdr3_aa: CSAQVAFQETQYF

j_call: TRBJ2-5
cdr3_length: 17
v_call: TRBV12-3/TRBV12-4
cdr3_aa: CASSPGTSGRGSETQYF

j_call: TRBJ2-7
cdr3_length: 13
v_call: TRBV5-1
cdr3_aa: CASSLAQDRDQVF

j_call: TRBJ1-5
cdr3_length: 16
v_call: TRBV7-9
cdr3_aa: CASSLFGEGSGQPQHF

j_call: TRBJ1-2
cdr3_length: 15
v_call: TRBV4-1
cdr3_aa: CASSPWDRGHYGYTF